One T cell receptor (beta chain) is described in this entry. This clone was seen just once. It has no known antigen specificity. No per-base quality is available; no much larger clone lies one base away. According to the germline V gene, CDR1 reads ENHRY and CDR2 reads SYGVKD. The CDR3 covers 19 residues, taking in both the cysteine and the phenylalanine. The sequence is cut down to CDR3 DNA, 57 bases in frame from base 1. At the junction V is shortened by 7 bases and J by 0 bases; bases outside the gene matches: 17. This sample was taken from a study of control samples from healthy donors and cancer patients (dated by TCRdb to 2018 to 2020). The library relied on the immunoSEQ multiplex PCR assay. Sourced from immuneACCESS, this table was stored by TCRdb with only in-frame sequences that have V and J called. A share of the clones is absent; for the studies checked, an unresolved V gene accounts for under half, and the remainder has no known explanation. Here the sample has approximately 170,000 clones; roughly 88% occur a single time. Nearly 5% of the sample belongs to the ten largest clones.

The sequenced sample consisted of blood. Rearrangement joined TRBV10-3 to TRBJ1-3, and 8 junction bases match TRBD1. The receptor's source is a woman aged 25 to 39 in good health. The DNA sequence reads TGTGCCATCACCAAAACCGGGACAGGTGACCTCTTCTCTGGAAACACCATATATTTT. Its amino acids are CAITKTGTGDLFSGNTIYF.